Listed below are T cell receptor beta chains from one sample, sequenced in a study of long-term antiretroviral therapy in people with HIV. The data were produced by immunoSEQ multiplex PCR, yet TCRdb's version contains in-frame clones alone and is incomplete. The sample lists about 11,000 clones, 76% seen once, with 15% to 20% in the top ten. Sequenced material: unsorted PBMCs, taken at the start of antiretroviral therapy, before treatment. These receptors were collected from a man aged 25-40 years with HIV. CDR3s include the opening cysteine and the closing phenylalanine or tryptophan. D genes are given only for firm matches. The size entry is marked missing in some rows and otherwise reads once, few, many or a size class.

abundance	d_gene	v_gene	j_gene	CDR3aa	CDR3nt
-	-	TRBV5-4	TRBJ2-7	CASSTGNNEQYF	TGTGCCAGCAGCACAGGGAACAACGAGCAGTACTTC
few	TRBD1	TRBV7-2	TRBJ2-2	CASSPGTANTGELFF	TGTGCCAGCAGCCCCGGGACAGCGAACACCGGGGAGCTGTTTTTT
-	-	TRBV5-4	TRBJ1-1	CASSLPPGTDEAFF	TGTGCCAGCAGCTTACCCCCCGGGACGGATGAAGCTTTCTTT
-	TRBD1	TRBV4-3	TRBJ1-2	CASSQGQFDYGYTF	TGCGCCAGCAGCCAGGGACAGTTCGACTATGGCTACACCTTC
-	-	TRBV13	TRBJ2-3	CASSPRERTQLSTDTQYF	TGTGCCAGCAGCCCACGAGAACGGACTCAACTTAGCACAGATACGCAGTATTTT
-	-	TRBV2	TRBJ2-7	CASSEVSGGTDNEQYF	TGTGCCAGCAGTGAAGTATCAGGGGGGACAGATAACGAGCAGTACTTC
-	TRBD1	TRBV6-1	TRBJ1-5	CASSEHRGSNQPQHF	TGTGCCAGCAGTGAACACAGGGGTAGCAATCAGCCCCAGCATTTT
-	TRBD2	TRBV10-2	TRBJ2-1	CASSEFGRGEQFF	TGCGCCAGCAGTGAGTTTGGGCGGGGGGAGCAGTTCTTC
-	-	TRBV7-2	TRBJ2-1	CASSLRPAFVSYNEQFF	TGTGCCAGCAGCTTAAGGCCGGCGTTTGTCTCCTACAATGAGCAGTTCTTC
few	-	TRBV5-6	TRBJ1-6	CASSLTGSSYNSPLHF	TGTGCCAGCAGCTTGACAGGGAGCTCCTATAATTCACCCCTCCACTTT
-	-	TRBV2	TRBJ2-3	CAIGRDRADTQYF	TGTGCTATCGGGAGGGACAGAGCAGATACGCAGTATTTT
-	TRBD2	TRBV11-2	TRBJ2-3	CASSPGTSGRGTDTQYF	TGTGCCAGCAGCCCTGGGACTAGCGGGAGGGGCACAGATACGCAGTATTTT
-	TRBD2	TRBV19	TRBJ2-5	CASSTGPGGGIQETQYF	TGTGCCAGTAGTACCGGACCGGGCGGGGGGATCCAAGAGACCCAGTACTTC
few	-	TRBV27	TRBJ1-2	CASSPHHNYGYTF	TGTGCCAGCAGTCCGCACCATAACTATGGCTACACCTTC
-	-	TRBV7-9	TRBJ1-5	CASSHTNRGASFDVQPQHF	TGTGCCAGCAGCCACACCAATAGGGGGGCGAGTTTTGATGTTCAGCCCCAGCATTTT
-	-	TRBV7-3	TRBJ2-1	CASSLGQGYNEQFF	TGTGCCAGCAGCTTGGGTCAGGGCTACAATGAGCAGTTCTTC
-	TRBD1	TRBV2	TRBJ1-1	CASPDREGTEAFF	TGTGCCAGCCCCGACAGGGAGGGCACTGAAGCTTTCTTT
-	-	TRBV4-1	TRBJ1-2	CASSQDLGVGYGYTF	TGCGCCAGCAGCCAAGATTTAGGGGTGGGCTATGGCTACACCTTC
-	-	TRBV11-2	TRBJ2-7	CASSLKPGRDGEQYF	TGTGCCAGCAGCTTAAAACCTGGACGGGACGGCGAGCAGTACTTC
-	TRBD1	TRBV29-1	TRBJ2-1	CSVEDGPGGQFF	TGCAGCGTTGAAGATGGCCCAGGGGGGCAGTTCTTC
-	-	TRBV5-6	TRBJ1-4	CASSLSSRGWWRKTVF	TGTGCCAGCAGCTTGAGCTCCCGCGGATGGTGGCGAAAAACTGTTTTT
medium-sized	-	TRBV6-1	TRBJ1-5	CASSDGPGVNQPQHF	TGTGCCAGCAGTGATGGTCCAGGGGTGAATCAGCCCCAGCATTTT
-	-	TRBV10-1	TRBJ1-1	CASSESQDIEAFF	TGCGCCAGCAGTGAGTCGCAGGACATTGAAGCTTTCTTT
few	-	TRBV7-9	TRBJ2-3	CASSLIHTDTQYF	TGTGCCAGCAGCTTAATCCACACAGATACGCAGTATTTT
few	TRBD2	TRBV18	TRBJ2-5	CASSIPSGGQETQYF	TGTGCCAGCTCAATTCCTAGCGGGGGCCAAGAGACCCAGTACTTC
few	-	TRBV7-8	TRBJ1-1	CASSLFGGSGTGGDTEAFF	TGTGCCAGCAGCTTATTTGGGGGCAGTGGGACTGGGGGGGACACTGAAGCTTTCTTT
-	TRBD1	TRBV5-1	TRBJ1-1	CASSSDTGTETNTEAFF	TGCGCCAGCAGCTCCGATACCGGGACAGAGACGAACACTGAAGCTTTCTTT
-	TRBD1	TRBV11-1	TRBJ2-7	CASSFATRDRGYEQYF	TGTGCCAGCAGCTTCGCAACCCGGGACAGGGGGTACGAGCAGTACTTC
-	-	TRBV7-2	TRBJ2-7	CASSLESGFSYEQYF	TGTGCCAGCAGCTTAGAATCAGGGTTCTCCTACGAGCAGTACTTC
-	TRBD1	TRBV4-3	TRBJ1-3	CASSHRPSGQQNSGNTIYF	TGCGCCAGCAGCCATAGACCCTCGGGACAGCAGAACTCTGGAAACACCATATATTTT
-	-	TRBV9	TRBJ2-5	CASSRGGVQETQYF	TGTGCCAGCAGCAGGGGAGGAGTACAAGAGACCCAGTACTTC
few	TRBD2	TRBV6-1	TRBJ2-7	CASSTSTSGSYEQYF	TGTGCCAGCAGCACTTCGACTAGCGGGAGTTACGAGCAGTACTTC
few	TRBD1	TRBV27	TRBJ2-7	CASSYPGQNLYEQYF	TGTGCCAGCAGTTATCCGGGACAGAATCTCTACGAGCAGTACTTC
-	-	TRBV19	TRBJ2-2	CAVYDYRELFF	TGTGCCGTTTACGATTACCGGGAGCTGTTTTTT
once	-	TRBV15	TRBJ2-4	CATSREADSQNIQYF	TGTGCCACCAGCAGAGAGGCGGATAGCCAAAACATTCAGTACTTC
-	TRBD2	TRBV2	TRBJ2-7	CASSVKRDLSYEQYF	TGTGCCAGCAGTGTCAAGCGGGACCTCTCCTACGAGCAGTACTTC
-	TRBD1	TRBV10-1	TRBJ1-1	CASRGDRVYTEAFF	TGCGCCAGCAGGGGGGACAGGGTTTACACTGAAGCTTTCTTT
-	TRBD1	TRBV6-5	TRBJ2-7	CASSRTGVSSYEQYF	TGTGCCAGCAGCCGGACAGGTGTGAGCTCCTACGAGCAGTACTTC
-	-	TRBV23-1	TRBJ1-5	CASSQRRDRHAPQHF	TGCGCCAGCAGTCAACGTAGGGACCGCCACGCGCCCCAGCATTTT
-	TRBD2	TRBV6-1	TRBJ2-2	CASSVLAGGRTGELFF	TGTGCCAGCAGTGTATTAGCGGGGGGGAGGACCGGGGAGCTGTTTTTT
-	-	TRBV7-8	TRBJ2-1	CASSLVIGIRGNTGNNEQFF	TGTGCCAGCAGCTTAGTTATCGGGATTAGGGGAAACACAGGGAACAATGAGCAGTTCTTC
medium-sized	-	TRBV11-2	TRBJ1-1	CASSLWSNTEAFF	TGTGCCAGCAGCCTTTGGTCGAACACTGAAGCTTTCTTT